The 18 T cell receptor beta chains below were found in one sample sequenced in a study of T cell responses to AZD1222 COVID-19 vaccine (dated by TCRdb to about 2021). According to the study, the label for this sample's time point signals: baseline before first vaccination. Receptors were amplified or captured by the immunoSEQ multiplex PCR assay. Imported from immuneACCESS, the table was reduced by TCRdb to in-frame sequences with V and J called. These copies leave out some clones; in studies compared against another copy, an unresolved V gene accounts for under half, and the cause of the remainder is not known. The sample table shows about 140,000 clones, and roughly 90% are seen once. The ten top clones hold under 3.5% of the sample. The specimen comprised peripheral blood, sampled on day 0 of AZD1222 vaccination. The receptors stem from an adult in good health.

The CDR3 sequence: CASSVEQGSTGYTF. DNA for the CDR3: TGTGCCAGCAGCGTAGAACAGGGAAGCACTGGCTACACCTTC. The chain carries TRBV9 and TRBJ1-2, with a weak D call TRBD1 (6 bases). V lost 0 bases to trimming and J lost 7 bases, with 13 bases between them. Germline loops: CDR1 SGDLS, CDR2 YYNGEE. The CDR3 extends over 14 amino acids.

This chain links TRBV10-3 with TRBJ2-1; the match to TRBD2 covers 11 bases. The CDR3 is 16 residues long. The V gene end was trimmed by 4 bases and the J gene end by 6 bases; junction bases not matched to a gene: 8. Germline V lookup: CDR1 ENHRY, CDR2 SYGVKD. In DNA, the CDR3 is TGTGCCATCAGTGGGACCGGGACTAGCGGACTCAATGAGCAGTTCTTC. It yields the protein CAISGTGTSGLNEQFF.

The rearrangement joins TRBV3-1 (or the pseudogene TRBV3-2) to TRBJ1-3, with 7 bases identical to TRBD1. The germline V gene has CDR1 LGHDT and CDR2 YNNKEL (reference sequence). V trimming: 1 base; J trimming: 5 bases; junction bases outside the gene matches: 8. The CDR3 length is 16 residues. Here the CDR3 reads CASSQGIDRERNTIYF. The CDR3 DNA sequence: TGTGCCAGCAGCCAAGGAATTGACAGGGAACGAAACACCATATATTTT.

J is TRBJ1-3 and V is TRBV9, with TRBD1 matching 7 bases. CDR3 length: 22 amino acids. V trimming: 6 bases; J trimming: 4 bases; junction bases outside the gene matches: 31. Germline loops: CDR1 SGDLS, CDR2 YYNGEE. The CDR3 DNA reads as TGTGCCAGCATTCGTCAGGTGGACCCGAAAGCGGTGACGAAGGGACAGGGAAACACCATATATTTT. Translated: CASIRQVDPKAVTKGQGNTIYF.

The chain is built from TRBV18 and TRBJ2-7; D not resolved. V dropped 0 bases and J dropped 3 bases, with 15 bases sitting between them. The germline V gene has CDR1 KGHSH and CDR2 LQKENI. The CDR3 has 16 residues. The CDR3 DNA follows: TGTGCCAGCTCACCACCGGGCACAGCCCTTGTCTACGAGCAGTACTTC. This codes for CASSPPGTALVYEQYF.

This clone has just one count. The chain links TRBV18 to TRBJ1-4, with a tentative D call TRBD1 (6 bases). The V and J ends lost 2 bases and 4 bases respectively, with 11 bases between them. The germline V gene has CDR1 KGHSH and CDR2 LQKENI. CDR3 length equals 15 residues. The CDR3 reads CASSPDYRDNEKLFF. The CDR3 bases are TGTGCCAGCTCACCAGATTACAGGGATAATGAAAAACTGTTTTTT.

This clone was counted a few times. The chain combines TRBV5-1 with TRBJ1-1, with D maybe TRBD1 (6 bases). Trimming took 0 bases from V and 1 from J, leaving 16 bases between them. Looked up from germline, CDR1 is SGHRS and CDR2 is YFSETQ. This CDR3 is 17 amino acids long. For the CDR3, the DNA is TGCGCCAGCAGCTTGGGGGACACCTATCTACCGAACACTGAAGCTTTCTTT. It specifies CASSLGDTYLPNTEAFF.

This clone was found once. The chain joins TRBV19 to TRBJ1-6; D gene ambiguous. Germline V gives CDR1 LNHDA, CDR2 SQIVND (reference sequence). This CDR3 contains 14 residues. Deletions cut 7 bases from V and 15 bases from J, with 22 bases between. This chain's CDR3 is CASNSGALPNLLHF. In DNA form, the CDR3 reads TGTGCCAGTAATTCAGGAGCACTTCCGAATCTCCTCCACTTT.

The chain recombines TRBV19 with TRBJ1-5; the D is unclear. V lost 3 bases and J 5 bases, leaving 14 bases between the germline ends. CDR3 length: 15 residues. Germline V gives CDR1 LNHDA, CDR2 SQIVND (reference sequence). Here the CDR3 reads CASSILAVSYQPQHF. Written as DNA, the CDR3 is TGTGCCAGTAGTATCTTAGCAGTTTCGTATCAGCCCCAGCATTTT.

This chain connects TRBV19 to TRBJ1-5; tentatively, D is TRBD1 (5 bases). This CDR3 is 15 amino acids long. The V end lost 1 base, the J end lost 0 bases, and 7 bases lay between the germline ends. CDR1 and CDR2 from the germline V gene are LNHDA and SQIVND (reference sequence). CDR3 in DNA: TGTGCCAGTAGTATAGGGGGGTCTAGCAATCAGCCCCAGCATTTT. Its translation is CASSIGGSSNQPQHF.

The gene calls are TRBV11-2 and TRBJ2-2; 7 bases agree with TRBD2. The germline V gene encodes CDR1 SGHAT and CDR2 FQNNGV. The CDR3 is 17 residues long. V trimming: 1 base; J trimming: 0 bases; junction bases outside the gene matches: 5. CDR3 coding DNA: TGTGCCAGCAGCTTAGGGGGACTATTCGCGAACACCGGGGAGCTGTTTTTT. Translation: CASSLGGLFANTGELFF.

The V call is TRBV12-3 or TRBV12-4, the J call TRBJ1-1, with no clear D. The CDR3 has 13 amino acids. V dropped 6 bases and J dropped 1 base, with 9 bases sitting between them. The CDR3 nucleotides are TGTGCCAGCAGCCCCGGCTGGAACACTGAAGCTTTCTTT. This encodes CASSPGWNTEAFF.

This clone was observed a single time. V usage is TRBV27 and J usage is TRBJ1-1; TRBD1 is a possible D gene (5 bases). The germline gives CDR1 MNHEY, CDR2 SMNVEV (reference sequence). This CDR3 has 15 amino acids. The V and J ends lost 2 bases and 1 base respectively, with 11 bases between them. The CDR3 nucleotides are TGTGCCAGCAGTTTACATTGGGGGTCGAACACTGAAGCTTTCTTT. The encoded protein is CASSLHWGSNTEAFF.

This chain joins TRBV28 and TRBJ2-6; 8 bases map to TRBD1. Germline V gene data show CDR1 as MDHEN and CDR2 as SYDVKM. The CDR3 has 16 amino acids. Trimming took 6 bases from V and 0 from J; bases not matched to a gene: 4. CDR3: CASSLQGVSGANVLTF. The CDR3 DNA reads as TGTGCCAGCAGCCTACAGGGGGTCTCTGGGGCCAACGTCCTGACTTTC.

The chain carries TRBV11-2 and TRBJ1-5, with a weak D call TRBD1 (6 bases). V shed 5 bases and J shed 0 bases, with 11 bases lying between them. The CDR3 is 15 amino acids. Per germline, CDR1 SGHAT and CDR2 FQNNGV. CDR3 bases: TGTGCCAGCAGCCCACAGGGACTTAGCAATCAGCCCCAGCATTTT. Amino acids: CASSPQGLSNQPQHF.

The gene calls are TRBV19 and TRBJ2-3; 8 bases are shared with TRBD2. There are 15 residues in the CDR3. J gave up 0 bases and V 5 bases, and 4 bases lay outside the gene matches. Germline CDR1 reads LNHDA; CDR2 reads SQIVND (reference sequence). CDR3: CASSSGLASTDTQYF. Here the CDR3 DNA reads TGTGCCAGTAGTTCCGGACTAGCCAGCACAGATACGCAGTATTTT.

This clone has only a few counts. The gene calls are TRBV7-9 and TRBJ2-5; 7 nucleotides line up with TRBD2. The ends lost 5 bases at V and 0 bases at J; junction bases unmatched: 6. CDR3 length equals 15 residues. Germline V gene data show CDR1 as SEHNR and CDR2 as FQNEAQ (reference sequence). The CDR3 DNA reads TGTGCCAGCAGCCCTACCGGGAGGTACCAAGAGACCCAGTACTTC. Its translation is CASSPTGRYQETQYF.

This clone occurred once. This chain uses TRBV6-6 with TRBJ1-1; no definite D call. The V end was cut by 2 bases, the J end by 6 bases, with 7 bases between. CDR1 and CDR2 (germline): MNHNY, SVGAGI (reference sequence). This CDR3 region has 12 residues. The CDR3 bases are TGTGCCAGCAGTTACGGTGCGGCTGAAGCTTTCTTT. As protein: CASSYGAAEAFF.